The next 32 T cell receptor beta chains were all read from a single sample in a study of cytomegalovirus exposure and HLA in healthy donors. Primers for the PCR totalled 60 Vbeta and 13 Jbeta. The repertoire was sequenced with immunoSEQ multiplex PCR; TCRdb's copy has only in-frame clones and lacks some. The table includes hundreds of thousands of clones, about 75% detected once. Sample: PBMCs. The receptors stem from a woman aged 25 to 39 in good health and CMV-seronegative.

This chain joins TRBV7-6 and TRBJ2-7; TRBD1 aligns across 8 bases. After removal of 5 bases from V and 6 bases from J, the junction contained 15 bases not matched to a gene. The V gene's germline CDR1 is SGHVS and CDR2 FNYEAQ. The CDR3 is 16 amino acids. The CDR3 here is CASSAMGTGPYGEQYF. The DNA for the CDR3 is TGTGCCAGCAGCGCAATGGGGACAGGACCATATGGCGAGCAGTACTTC.

J is TRBJ1-5 and V is TRBV30; TRBD1 is a possible D gene (5 bases). Germline loops: CDR1 GTSNPN, CDR2 SVGIG (reference sequence). Trimming stripped 2 bases from V and 7 bases from J, with 12 bases between. There are 13 residues in the CDR3. The CDR3 spells CAWSLSGDQPQHF. As DNA, the CDR3 is TGTGCCTGGAGTTTGTCGGGGGACCAGCCCCAGCATTTT.

This clone was counted only a few times. The chain links TRBV19 to TRBJ1-1, with 7 bases aligning to TRBD1. Germline V gene data show CDR1 as LNHDA and CDR2 as SQIVND (reference sequence). The junction had 1 base not matched to a gene; V was cut back by 6 bases and J by 0 bases. This CDR3 has 13 amino acids. CDR3 amino acids: CASRGQMNTEAFF. CDR3 nucleotide sequence: TGTGCCAGTAGGGGACAGATGAACACTGAAGCTTTCTTT.

This clone was observed a single time. V gene TRBV15 combines with J gene TRBJ2-7; D is ambiguous. V was pared by 3 bases and J by 1 base, with 16 bases between. Per germline, CDR1 LNHNV and CDR2 YYDKDF (reference sequence). This CDR3 contains 16 residues. CDR3 sequence: CATSSQVLQVSYEQYF. CDR3 DNA: TGTGCCACCAGCAGTCAGGTCCTCCAGGTTTCCTACGAGCAGTACTTC. Looking up the rest from reference TRBV15 and TRBJ2-7 gives the full variable domain: DAMVIQNPRYQVTQFGKPVTLSCSQTLNHNVMYWYQQKSSQAPKLLFHYYDKDFNNEADTPDNFQSRRPNTSFCFLDIRSPGLGDTAMYLCATSSQVLQVSYEQYFGPGTRLTVT.

The rearrangement uses TRBV20-1 and TRBJ2-7, with 9 bases lining up with TRBD1. Germline CDR1 is DFQATT and CDR2 is SNEGSKA (reference sequence). The CDR3 extends over 11 amino acids. The CDR3 sequence: CSGQGKNEQYF. In nucleotides, the CDR3 is TGCAGCGGACAGGGGAAGAACGAGCAGTACTTC.

The genes are TRBV18 and TRBJ2-4, with no clear D. Germline V CDR1 and CDR2: KGHSH, LQKENI. The V end lost 3 bases, the J end lost 3 bases, and 15 bases lay between the germline ends. CDR3 length equals 16 residues. CDR3 coding DNA: TGTGCCAGCTCACCGGTTTCTGGGCAGGACAAAAACATTCAGTACTTC. Amino acid sequence: CASSPVSGQDKNIQYF.

This clone has a single count. The chain uses TRBV6-1 and TRBJ1-5; 7 bases agree with TRBD1. The CDR3 extends over 15 amino acids. V was pared by 2 bases and J by 6 bases, with 7 bases of the junction left unmatched. Germline lookup yields CDR1 MNHNS and CDR2 SASEGT. The CDR3 nucleotides are TGTGCCAGCAGTGAAATGAGACAGGGCGTTCAGCCCCAGCATTTT. Residues: CASSEMRQGVQPQHF.

This clone was counted ten times or more. The chain carries TRBV5-1 and TRBJ1-4; possibly TRBD1 for D (5 bases). This CDR3 has 14 amino acids. Germline CDR1 is SGHRS and CDR2 is YFSETQ. V gave up 2 bases and J gave up 5 bases, with 10 bases separating them. CDR3 DNA: TGCGCCAGCAGCTTTGGGGGAGGGAATGAAAAACTGTTTTTT. This codes for CASSFGGGNEKLFF.

This clone was picked up a small number of times. The rearrangement links TRBV5-1 to TRBJ2-3; 9 bases align to TRBD2. J gave up 5 bases and V 0 bases, and 4 bases lay outside the gene matches. This CDR3 spans 15 amino acids. CDR1 and CDR2 (germline): SGHRS, YFSETQ. The CDR3 DNA reads TGCGCCAGCAGCTTGGATGGAGCGGGGGGAGATACGCAGTATTTT. It specifies CASSLDGAGGDTQYF.

Comment on this clone: One end of the junction does not line up with germline, which may come from a read error. The gene calls are TRBV7-9 and TRBJ2-5; no clear D. The end of the DNA is better explained by TRBJ2-7, so the J call may be wrong. The V gene's germline CDR1 is SEHNR and CDR2 FQNEAQ (reference sequence). This CDR3 contains 14 residues. The CDR3 reads CSSSPPSVPYEQYF. Here the CDR3 DNA reads TGTTCCAGCAGCCCCCCAAGCGTCCCCTACGAGCAGTACTTC.

The CDR3 region is CASSPDRDRGYEQYF. The CDR3 coding sequence is TGTGCCAGCTCACCGGATCGGGACAGGGGCTACGAGCAGTACTTC. The J gene is TRBJ2-5, the V gene TRBV18, with TRBD1 matching over 10 bases. The DNA matches TRBJ2-7 better at its end, which makes the J call doubtful. The germline V gene has CDR1 KGHSH and CDR2 LQKENI. CDR3 length: 15 amino acids.

Worth noting for this clone: A read error may produce the germline difference seen at one junction end. This rearrangement joins TRBV5-6 to TRBJ1-1; no firm D call. The germline CDR1 and CDR2 sequences are SGHDT and YYEEEE. This CDR3 is built from 13 residues. CDR3 residues: CAGSLQMNTEAFF. The CDR3 bases are TGTGCCGGCAGCTTGCAGATGAACACTGAAGCTTTCTTT.

This chain links TRBV19 with TRBJ2-3, with TRBD2 as a possible D gene (6 bases). This CDR3 region has 16 residues. The V and J ends lost 7 bases and 2 bases respectively, with 19 bases between them. Germline CDR1 reads LNHDA; CDR2 reads SQIVND (reference sequence). In DNA form, the CDR3 reads TGTGCCAGTAAAACGGAGGGGATCGGGGCCACAGATACGCAGTATTTT. Translated, it gives CASKTEGIGATDTQYF.

V and J are TRBV6-5 and TRBJ2-5; 7 nucleotides match TRBD2. The J call may be wrong; the DNA end is better matched by TRBJ2-7. Germline CDR1 reads MNHEY; CDR2 reads SVGAGI. The CDR3 consists of 13 residues. The CDR3 region is CASSYSGGVEQYF. For the CDR3, the DNA is TGTGCCAGCAGTTACTCTGGGGGGGTCGAGCAGTACTTC.

The chain employs TRBV9 and TRBJ2-1; 9 bases map to TRBD2. Germline V CDR1 and CDR2: SGDLS, YYNGEE. The J segment lost 7 bases and the V segment lost 0 bases, leaving 20 bases of the junction unmatched. This CDR3 comprises 20 residues. This CDR3 is CASSVGRLAGGNQDPNEQFF. In nucleotides, the CDR3 is TGTGCCAGCAGCGTAGGGAGGCTGGCGGGAGGGAACCAAGACCCTAATGAGCAGTTCTTC.

This clone was observed a few times. The CDR3 nucleotides read TGTGCCAGCTCCCAAGACAGGGGGCGACAACACGGCGGTTATGGCTACACCTTC. Translation: CASSQDRGRQHGGYGYTF. This chain links TRBV18 with TRBJ1-2; 10 bases are shared with TRBD1. Germline loops: CDR1 KGHSH, CDR2 LQKENI. CDR3 length equals 18 residues. V shed 6 bases, J shed 5 bases, and the junction held 18 bases outside the gene matches.

This clone was observed a handful of times. The chain recombines TRBV18 with TRBJ1-2; D possibly corresponds to TRBD1 (5 bases). The CDR3 covers 13 residues. V was pared by 3 bases and J by 3 bases, with 8 bases between. CDR1 is KGHSH and CDR2 is LQKENI in the germline V gene. The CDR3 loop is CASSPGRDYGYTF. The CDR3 DNA reads as TGTGCCAGCTCACCGGGCAGGGACTATGGCTACACCTTC.

This clone was found a few times. The V call is TRBV11-2, the J call TRBJ2-7; D is ambiguous. Trimming left V 3 bases short and J 0 bases short, with 9 bases between. The CDR3 length is 14 residues. Germline CDR1 reads SGHAT; CDR2 reads FQNNGV. DNA of the CDR3: TGTGCCAGCAGCTTGAGTGGTAGCTCCTACGAGCAGTACTTC. It encodes CASSLSGSSYEQYF.

This clone was recorded once. The CDR3 sequence is CASQGQGRNQPQHF. CDR3 in DNA: TGTGCCAGCCAGGGACAGGGAAGGAATCAGCCCCAGCATTTT. The chain carries TRBV2 and TRBJ1-5, with 9 bases lining up with TRBD1. This CDR3 is built from 14 residues. With 8 bases clipped from V and 4 bases from J, the junction kept 6 bases outside the gene matches. CDR1 SNHLY and CDR2 FYNNEI come from the germline V gene.

The CDR3 protein is CAWAPAPDNLPNYGYTF. The DNA of the CDR3 is TGTGCCTGGGCCCCCGCCCCGGACAACCTCCCTAACTATGGCTACACCTTC. The V call is TRBV30, the J call TRBJ1-2, with a possible D match to TRBD1 (5 bases). The germline gives CDR1 GTSNPN, CDR2 SVGIG (reference sequence). This CDR3 comprises 17 residues. Trimming stripped 5 bases from V and 0 bases from J, with 22 bases between.

The chain carries TRBV14 and TRBJ2-7; weak D call: TRBD1 (6 bases). Trimming removed 5 bases at V and 2 bases at J, with 10 bases between. The CDR3 extends over 13 amino acids. Germline V lookup: CDR1 SGHDN, CDR2 FVKESK. The CDR3 DNA follows: TGTGCCAGCAGCTCGCGGACAGCCTACGAGCAGTACTTC. Translation gives CASSSRTAYEQYF.

V gene TRBV2 combines with J gene TRBJ2-5, with TRBD1 matching 7 bases. Germline V gene lookup returns CDR1 SNHLY and CDR2 FYNNEI. V lost 6 bases, J lost 2 bases, and 6 bases stayed unmatched. The CDR3 sequence is 14 residues long. CDR3 sequence: CASRGTAKQETQYF. The CDR3 DNA is TGTGCCAGCAGAGGGACAGCAAAGCAAGAGACCCAGTACTTC.

The chain has TRBV15 and TRBJ1-6; D might be TRBD1 (5 bases). The germline CDR1 and CDR2 sequences are LNHNV and YYDKDF (reference sequence). The CDR3 runs 14 residues. V was shortened by 0 bases and J by 8 bases, with 8 bases between the two germline ends. The CDR3 sequence is CATSRDKGYSPLHF. The CDR3 coding sequence is TGTGCCACCAGCAGAGATAAGGGGTATTCACCCCTCCACTTT.

The rearrangement uses TRBV9 and TRBJ2-2; 7 bases line up with TRBD2. Losses at the gene ends were 4 bases for V and 3 bases for J; bases not matched to a gene: 9. The CDR3 consists of 16 residues. CDR1 and CDR2 (germline): SGDLS, YYNGEE. The CDR3 DNA follows: TGTGCCAGCAGCCCCCGGCCAGCGGGATACACCGGGGAGCTGTTTTTT. Its translation: CASSPRPAGYTGELFF. The entire variable domain, with the rest obtained from reference TRBV9 and TRBJ2-2, is as follows: DSGVTQTPKHLITATGQRVTLRCSPRSGDLSVYWYQQSLDQGLQFLIQYYNGEERAKGNILERFSAQQFPDLHSELNLSSLELGDSALYFCASSPRPAGYTGELFFGEGSRLTVL.

The J gene is TRBJ2-1, the V gene TRBV11-3; no firm D call. In germline, CDR1 is SGHNT, CDR2 YENEEA. Trimming cost V 0 bases and J 9 bases, with 6 bases left between them. This CDR3 is 12 amino acids long. In DNA, the CDR3 is TGTGCCAGCAGCTTAGAATACGGTGAGCAGTTCTTC. It specifies CASSLEYGEQFF.

V gene TRBV7-7 combines with J gene TRBJ2-5; 10 bases align to TRBD2. The CDR3 spans 13 residues. Germline assignment: CDR1 SSHAT and CDR2 FNYEAQ (reference sequence). The CDR3 sequence: CAVNLAGEETQYF. The CDR3 DNA follows: TGTGCTGTAAATCTAGCGGGGGAAGAGACCCAGTACTTC.

This chain connects TRBV7-6 to TRBJ1-5; 8 bases line up with TRBD1. This CDR3 contains 16 residues. CDR1 is SGHVS, CDR2 FNYEAQ, per germline. Trimming cost V 2 bases and J 7 bases; bases outside gene matches: 10. The CDR3 coding sequence is TGTGCCAGCAGCTTATCTGGACAGGGATTGGGGCAGCCCCAGCATTTT. This gives the protein CASSLSGQGLGQPQHF.

There are a few counts of this clone. The V call is TRBV6-5, the J call TRBJ1-1, with a possible D match to TRBD1 (5 bases). Germline V CDR1 and CDR2: MNHEY, SVGAGI. V lost 4 bases to trimming and J lost 1 base, with 7 bases between them. The CDR3 sequence is 13 residues long. The CDR3 region is CASSSGGNTEAFF. CDR3 DNA: TGTGCCAGCAGTTCGGGGGGGAACACTGAAGCTTTCTTT.

The chain uses TRBV4-2 and TRBJ2-7; TRBD2 aligns across 12 bases. The CDR3 runs to 17 residues. J lost 2 bases, V lost 1 base, and 6 bases had no gene match. Germline lookup yields CDR1 LGHNA and CDR2 YNFKEQ. The CDR3 reads CASSQAQLAGGPYEQYF. CDR3 nucleotides: TGTGCCAGCAGCCAAGCCCAACTAGCGGGGGGACCCTACGAGCAGTACTTC.

The chain is built from TRBV6-5 and TRBJ1-5; 7 positions match TRBD1. CDR3 size: 15 residues. V was pared by 6 bases and J by 1 base, with 6 bases of the junction left unmatched. CDR1 is MNHEY, CDR2 SVGAGI, per germline. The CDR3 region is CASRPQGVSNQPQHF. The CDR3 DNA reads as TGTGCCAGCAGGCCGCAGGGGGTCAGCAATCAGCCCCAGCATTTT.

This clone was picked up one time. The chain carries TRBV4-1 and TRBJ2-2; 9 positions match TRBD2. This CDR3 comprises 17 residues. Losses at the gene ends were 0 bases for V and 6 bases for J; bases not matched to a gene: 8. Germline lookup yields CDR1 MGHRA and CDR2 YSYEKL. The CDR3, as DNA: TGCGCCAGCAGCCAAGAGGCCGGACTAGCGCTATCCGGGGAGCTGTTTTTT. It yields the protein CASSQEAGLALSGELFF.

The V gene is TRBV19, the J gene TRBJ1-5; 9 bases line up with TRBD1. The CDR3 is made up of 15 amino acids. Germline V gene data show CDR1 as LNHDA and CDR2 as SQIVND (reference sequence). J lost 5 bases, V lost 7 bases, and 9 bases had no gene match. In nucleotides, the CDR3 is TGTGCCAGTACTCGGGACAGGGAGGGCTATCAGCCCCAGCATTTT. Residues: CASTRDREGYQPQHF. Drawing the rest from reference TRBV19 and TRBJ1-5, the complete variable domain is DGGITQSPKYLFRKEGQNVTLSCEQNLNHDAMYWYRQDPGQGLRLIYYSQIVNDFQKGDIAEGYSVSREKKESFPLTVTSAQKNPTAFYLCASTRDREGYQPQHFGDGTRLSIL.